These 5 T cell receptor beta chains came from one sample sequenced in a study of blood T cell repertoires in COVID-19. The method was immunoSEQ multiplex PCR; TCRdb's version includes in-frame clones alone and lacks a portion of them. Found here are tens of thousands of clones, 80% of them singletons; the top ten hold roughly half. The sequenced material came from peripheral blood. The receptor set was obtained from a woman aged 70-85 years with acute or convalescent COVID-19.

This rearrangement joins TRBV27 to TRBJ2-3; D is unresolved. Germline CDR1 is MNHEY and CDR2 is SMNVEV (reference sequence). V lost 3 bases, J lost 6 bases, and 4 bases lay in between. The length of the CDR3 is 11 residues. CDR3: CASSFLDTQYF. The CDR3 DNA is TGTGCCAGCAGTTTTCTGGATACGCAGTATTTT.

This clone has just one count. The rearrangement joins TRBV7-8 to TRBJ2-5; 8 bases are a match to TRBD1. The CDR3 is made up of 15 amino acids. Trimming cost V 4 bases and J 1 base; bases outside gene matches: 5. CDR1 SGHVS and CDR2 FQNEAQ come from the germline V gene. The CDR3 sequence: CASSSQGALQETQYF. DNA for the CDR3: TGTGCCAGCAGCTCTCAGGGGGCCCTCCAAGAGACCCAGTACTTC.

The chain uses TRBV11-3 and TRBJ1-1; D unclear. The CDR3 sequence is 14 residues long. Germline CDR1 reads SGHNT; CDR2 reads YENEEA. V shed 0 bases and J shed 5 bases, with 10 bases lying between them. CDR3 sequence reads: CASSLDPSRTEAFF. DNA of the CDR3: TGTGCCAGCAGCTTAGACCCCTCCAGGACTGAAGCTTTCTTT.

The rearrangement joins TRBV6-1 to TRBJ1-2; D perhaps matches TRBD1 (5 bases). CDR3 length: 14 amino acids. The V gene lost 3 bases and the J gene lost 5 bases, with 13 bases spanning the gap. The germline V gene has CDR1 MNHNS and CDR2 SASEGT. The DNA of the CDR3 is TGTGCCAGCAGTGACCCCGACAGATCATATGGCTACACCTTC. It codes for CASSDPDRSYGYTF.

The J gene is TRBJ1-2, the V gene TRBV6-1; D is possibly TRBD1 (5 bases). Trimming pared 0 bases from V and 0 bases from J, leaving 8 bases between. In germline, CDR1 is MNHNS, CDR2 SASEGT. There are 15 residues in the CDR3. CDR3 bases: TGTGCCAGCAGTGAAGCCGGGGGTACTAACTATGGCTACACCTTC. This sequence encodes CASSEAGGTNYGYTF.